This T cell receptor (beta chain) originates from a study of cytomegalovirus exposure and HLA in healthy donors. Study-wide background: Within an early data release were about 80 million unique TCRs drawn from HLA-typed donors.

Germline V gene lookup returns CDR1 MNHEY and CDR2 SMNVEV (reference sequence). The CDR3 is made up of 13 amino acids. The V end lost 2 bases, the J end lost 1 base, and 3 bases lay between the germline ends. Study findings and constraints: Researchers reported in a later analysis that common viral pathogens appeared linked to several top clusters. Previous analysis showed most TCR beta V segments were productive about 87% or about 30% of the time.

The PCR used 60 Vbeta and 13 Jbeta primers. Only in-frame clones appear in the TCRdb table, and some are missing; sequencing was by immunoSEQ multiplex PCR. The table includes about 73,000 clones, less than 85% detected once. Regarding this clone: What it binds is not known.

The chain carries TRBV27 and TRBJ1-5; no clear D. Sequencing input: PBMCs. This TCR was sampled from a male donor in good health and CMV-seronegative. CDR3 region: CASSLLSNQPQHF. The CDR3 DNA follows: TGTGCCAGCAGTTTACTCAGCAATCAGCCCCAGCATTTT.